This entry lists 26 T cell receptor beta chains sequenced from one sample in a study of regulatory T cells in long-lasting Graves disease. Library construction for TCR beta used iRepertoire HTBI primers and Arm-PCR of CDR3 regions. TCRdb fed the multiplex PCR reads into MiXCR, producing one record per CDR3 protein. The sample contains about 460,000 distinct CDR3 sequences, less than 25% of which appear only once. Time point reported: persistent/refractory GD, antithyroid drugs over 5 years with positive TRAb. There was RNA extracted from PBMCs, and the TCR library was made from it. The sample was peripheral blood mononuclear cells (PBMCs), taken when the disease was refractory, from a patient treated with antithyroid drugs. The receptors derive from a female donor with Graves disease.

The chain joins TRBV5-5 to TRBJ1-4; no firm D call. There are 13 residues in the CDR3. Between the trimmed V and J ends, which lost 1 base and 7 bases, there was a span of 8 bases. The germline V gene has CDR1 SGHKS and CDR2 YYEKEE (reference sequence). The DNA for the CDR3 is TGTGCCAGCAGCTTGCGGGTTAGTGAAAAACTGTTTTTT. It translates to CASSLRVSEKLFF.

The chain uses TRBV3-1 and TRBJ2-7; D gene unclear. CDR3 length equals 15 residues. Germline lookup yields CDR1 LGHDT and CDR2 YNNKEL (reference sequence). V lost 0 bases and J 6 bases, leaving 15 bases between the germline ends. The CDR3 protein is CASSQDFLAGVEQYF. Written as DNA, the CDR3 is TGTGCCAGCAGCCAAGATTTCCTTGCAGGCGTCGAGCAGTACTTC.

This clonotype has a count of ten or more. The CDR3 here is CASSFTAEAYEQYF. The CDR3 DNA is TGTGCCAGCAGTTTCACAGCCGAAGCCTACGAGCAGTACTTC. V usage is TRBV12-3 or TRBV12-4 and J usage is TRBJ2-7; D ambiguous. The CDR3 contains 14 residues. Trimming took off 3 bases at V and 2 bases at J, with 11 bases between the two ends.

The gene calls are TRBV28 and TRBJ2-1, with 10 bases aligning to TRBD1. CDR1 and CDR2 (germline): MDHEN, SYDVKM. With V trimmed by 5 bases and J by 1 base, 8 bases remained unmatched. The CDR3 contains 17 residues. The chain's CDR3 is CASSPPDRGPSYNEQFF. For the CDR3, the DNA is TGTGCCAGCAGTCCCCCCGACAGGGGGCCTTCCTACAATGAGCAGTTCTTC.

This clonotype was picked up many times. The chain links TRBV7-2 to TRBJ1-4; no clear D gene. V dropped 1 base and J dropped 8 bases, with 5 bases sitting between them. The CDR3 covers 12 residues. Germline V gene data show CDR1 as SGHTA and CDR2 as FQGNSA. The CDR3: CASSLGEEKLFF. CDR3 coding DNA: TGTGCCAGCAGCTTAGGAGAGGAAAAACTGTTTTTT.

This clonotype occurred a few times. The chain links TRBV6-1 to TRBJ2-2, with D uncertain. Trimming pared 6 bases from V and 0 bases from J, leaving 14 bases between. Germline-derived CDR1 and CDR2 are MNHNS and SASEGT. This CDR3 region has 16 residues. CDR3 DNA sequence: TGTGCCAGCAGCTACCCCCAGGTGGCGAACACCGGGGAGCTGTTTTTT. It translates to CASSYPQVANTGELFF.

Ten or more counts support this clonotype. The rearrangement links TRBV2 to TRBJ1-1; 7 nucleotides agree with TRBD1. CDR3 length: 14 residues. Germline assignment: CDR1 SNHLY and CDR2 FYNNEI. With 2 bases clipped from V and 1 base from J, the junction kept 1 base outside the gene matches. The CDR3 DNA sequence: TGTGCCAGCAGTGAAAACAGGGGGAACACTGAAGCTTTCTTT. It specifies CASSENRGNTEAFF.

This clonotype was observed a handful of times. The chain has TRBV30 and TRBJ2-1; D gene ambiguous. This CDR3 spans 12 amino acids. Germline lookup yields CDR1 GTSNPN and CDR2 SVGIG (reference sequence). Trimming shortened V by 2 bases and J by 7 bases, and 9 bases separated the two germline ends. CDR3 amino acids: CAWSPASNEQFF. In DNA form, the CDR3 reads TGTGCCTGGAGTCCCGCGTCGAATGAGCAGTTCTTC.

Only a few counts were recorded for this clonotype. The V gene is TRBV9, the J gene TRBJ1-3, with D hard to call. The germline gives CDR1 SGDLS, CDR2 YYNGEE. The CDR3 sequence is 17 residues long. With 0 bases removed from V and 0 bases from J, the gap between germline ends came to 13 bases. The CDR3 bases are TGTGCCAGCAGCGTAGGATGGGGAGGAAGCTCTGGAAACACCATATATTTT. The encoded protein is CASSVGWGGSSGNTIYF.

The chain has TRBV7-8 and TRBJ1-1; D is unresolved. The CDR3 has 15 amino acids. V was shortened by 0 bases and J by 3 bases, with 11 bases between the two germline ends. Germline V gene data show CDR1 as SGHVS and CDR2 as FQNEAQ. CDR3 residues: CASSLAGVAYTEAFF. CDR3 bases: TGTGCCAGCAGCTTAGCCGGGGTAGCGTACACTGAAGCTTTCTTT.

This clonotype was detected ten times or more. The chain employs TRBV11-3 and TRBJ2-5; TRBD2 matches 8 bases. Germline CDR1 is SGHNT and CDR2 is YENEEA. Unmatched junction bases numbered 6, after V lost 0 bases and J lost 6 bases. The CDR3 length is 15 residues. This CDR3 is CASSLEGRGGKTQYF. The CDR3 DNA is TGTGCCAGCAGCTTAGAGGGTCGGGGGGGGAAGACCCAGTACTTC. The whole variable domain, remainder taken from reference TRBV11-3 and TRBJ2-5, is EAGVVQSPRYKIIEKKQPVAFWCNPISGHNTLYWYLQNLGQGPELLIRYENEEAVDDSQLPKDRFSAERLKGVDSTLKIQPAELGDSAVYLCASSLEGRGGKTQYFGPGTRLLVL.

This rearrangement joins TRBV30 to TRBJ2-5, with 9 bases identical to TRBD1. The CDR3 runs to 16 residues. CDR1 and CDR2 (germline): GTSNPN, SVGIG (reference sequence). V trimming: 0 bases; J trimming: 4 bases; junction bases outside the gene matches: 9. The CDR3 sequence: CAWSVLGTGSPETQYF. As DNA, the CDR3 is TGTGCCTGGAGTGTACTAGGGACAGGGTCCCCAGAGACCCAGTACTTC.

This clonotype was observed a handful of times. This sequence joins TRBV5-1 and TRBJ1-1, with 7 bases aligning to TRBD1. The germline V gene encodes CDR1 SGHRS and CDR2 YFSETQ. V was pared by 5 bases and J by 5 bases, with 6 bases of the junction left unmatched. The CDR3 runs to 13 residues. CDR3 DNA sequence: TGCGCCAGCAGATCGACAGGGATAACTGAAGCTTTCTTT. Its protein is CASRSTGITEAFF.

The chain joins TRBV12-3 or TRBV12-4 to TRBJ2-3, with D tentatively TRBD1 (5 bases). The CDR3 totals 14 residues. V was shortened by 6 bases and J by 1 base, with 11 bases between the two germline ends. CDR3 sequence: CASRTTVGTDTQYF. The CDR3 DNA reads TGTGCCAGCAGGACGACAGTTGGCACAGATACGCAGTATTTT.

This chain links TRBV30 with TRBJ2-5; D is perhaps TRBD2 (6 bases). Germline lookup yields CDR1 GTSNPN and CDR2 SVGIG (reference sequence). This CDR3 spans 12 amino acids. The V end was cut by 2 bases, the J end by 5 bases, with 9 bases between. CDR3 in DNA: TGTGCCTGGAGTCCTGGGAGGGAGACCCAGTACTTC. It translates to CAWSPGRETQYF.

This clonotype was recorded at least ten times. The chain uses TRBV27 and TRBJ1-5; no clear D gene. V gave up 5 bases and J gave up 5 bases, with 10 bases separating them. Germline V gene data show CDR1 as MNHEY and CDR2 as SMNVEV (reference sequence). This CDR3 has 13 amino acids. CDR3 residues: CASSGEFDQPQHF. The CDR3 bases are TGTGCCAGCAGTGGGGAATTTGATCAGCCCCAGCATTTT.

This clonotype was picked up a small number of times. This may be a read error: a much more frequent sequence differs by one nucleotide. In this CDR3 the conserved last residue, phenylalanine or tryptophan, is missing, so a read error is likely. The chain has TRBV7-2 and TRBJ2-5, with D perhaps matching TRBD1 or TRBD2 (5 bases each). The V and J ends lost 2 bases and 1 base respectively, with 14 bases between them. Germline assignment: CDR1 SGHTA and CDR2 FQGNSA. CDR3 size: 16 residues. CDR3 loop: CASSLNPTGGQETQYL. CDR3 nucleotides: TGTGCCAGCAGCTTAAACCCCACTGGGGGCCAAGAGACCCAGTACCTC.

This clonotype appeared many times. For the CDR3, the DNA is TGTGCCAGCAGTCGGGAGGCGTATTCACCCCTCCACTTT. Translating gives CASSREAYSPLHF. The chain has TRBV28 and TRBJ1-6; D not certain. This CDR3 has 13 amino acids. V was pared by 5 bases and J by 8 bases, with 10 bases between. The germline gives CDR1 MDHEN, CDR2 SYDVKM.

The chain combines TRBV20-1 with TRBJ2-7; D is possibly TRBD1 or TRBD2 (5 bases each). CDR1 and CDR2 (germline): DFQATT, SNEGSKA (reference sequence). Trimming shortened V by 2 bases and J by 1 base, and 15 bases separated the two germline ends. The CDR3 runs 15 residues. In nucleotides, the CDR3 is TGCAGTGCTAGAACTTTGGGGCTAGCATCCTACGAGCAGTACTTC. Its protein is CSARTLGLASYEQYF.

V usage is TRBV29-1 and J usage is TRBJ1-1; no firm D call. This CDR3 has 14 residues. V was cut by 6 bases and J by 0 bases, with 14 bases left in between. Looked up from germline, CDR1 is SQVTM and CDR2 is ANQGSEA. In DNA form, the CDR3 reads TGCAGCGTCCTCTTCAAGCCTATGAACACTGAAGCTTTCTTT. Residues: CSVLFKPMNTEAFF.

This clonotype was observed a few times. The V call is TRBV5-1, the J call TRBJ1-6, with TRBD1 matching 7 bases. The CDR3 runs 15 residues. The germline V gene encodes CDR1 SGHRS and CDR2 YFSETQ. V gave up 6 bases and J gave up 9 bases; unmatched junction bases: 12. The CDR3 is CASTTLGQDGSPLHF. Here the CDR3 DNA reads TGCGCCAGCACTACCCTCGGACAGGACGGTTCACCCCTCCACTTT.

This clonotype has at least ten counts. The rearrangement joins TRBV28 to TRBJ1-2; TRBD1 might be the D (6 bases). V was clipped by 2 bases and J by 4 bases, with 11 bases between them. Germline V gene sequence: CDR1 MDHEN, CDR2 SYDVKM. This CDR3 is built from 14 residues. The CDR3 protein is CASSLAGTTYGYTF. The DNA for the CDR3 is TGTGCCAGCAGTTTAGCCGGGACAACCTATGGCTACACCTTC.

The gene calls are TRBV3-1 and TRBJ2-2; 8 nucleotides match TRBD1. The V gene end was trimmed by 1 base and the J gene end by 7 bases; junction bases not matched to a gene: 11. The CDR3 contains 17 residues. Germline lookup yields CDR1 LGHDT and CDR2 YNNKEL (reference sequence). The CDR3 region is CASSQAGQGPPVGELFF. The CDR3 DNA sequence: TGTGCCAGCAGCCAAGCAGGACAGGGCCCTCCCGTCGGGGAGCTGTTTTTT.

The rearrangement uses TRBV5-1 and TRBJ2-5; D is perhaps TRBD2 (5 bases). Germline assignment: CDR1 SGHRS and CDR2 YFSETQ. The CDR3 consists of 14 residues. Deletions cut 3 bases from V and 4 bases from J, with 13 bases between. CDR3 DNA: TGCGCCAGCAGCTCGGGGAACTTCGGAGAGACCCAGTACTTC. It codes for CASSSGNFGETQYF.

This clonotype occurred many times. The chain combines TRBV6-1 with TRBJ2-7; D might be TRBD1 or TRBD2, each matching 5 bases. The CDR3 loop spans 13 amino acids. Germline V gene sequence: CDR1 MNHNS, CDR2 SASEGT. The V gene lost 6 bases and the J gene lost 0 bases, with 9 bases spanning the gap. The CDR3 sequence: CASRTGTSYEQYF. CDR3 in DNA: TGTGCCAGCAGAACCGGGACCTCCTACGAGCAGTACTTC.

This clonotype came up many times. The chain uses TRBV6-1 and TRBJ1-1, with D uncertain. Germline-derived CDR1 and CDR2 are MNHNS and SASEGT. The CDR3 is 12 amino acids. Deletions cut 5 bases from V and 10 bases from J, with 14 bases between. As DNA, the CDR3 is TGTGCCAGCAGTCAAGGGCCGACGAGAGCTTTCTTT. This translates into CASSQGPTRAFF.